These T cell receptor beta chains were read from a single sample in a study of T cells after yellow fever vaccination. TCRdb passed the 5' RACE reads through MiXCR, listing each CDR3 protein once. The sample shows 120,000 to 150,000 distinct CDR3 sequences, roughly 8% of them seen only once. The material sequenced was CD4+ T cells sorted from PBMCs, taken 5 days after the yellow fever booster vaccination. These receptors were collected from a man younger than 45 who received the YFV17D yellow fever vaccine. Both conserved end residues are part of each CDR3. A D gene is named only where the DNA matches it firmly. Some rows mark clone size as missing; the rest say once, few, many or name a class of expanded clone.

TRBD2,TRBJ2-7,many,TRBV25-1,CASSESGLAAYEQYF,TGTGCCAGCAGTGAATCGGGACTAGCGGCCTACGAGCAGTACTTC
-,TRBJ2-1,many,TRBV11-1,CASSRRHIDPSSYNEQFF,TGTGCCAGCAGCCGCCGCCATATTGACCCAAGCTCCTACAATGAGCAGTTCTTC
-,TRBJ1-2,many,TRBV12-3/TRBV12-4,CASSLFGHPEKYGYTF,TGTGCCAGCAGTTTGTTCGGGCACCCGGAGAAGTATGGCTACACCTTC
-,TRBJ2-7,many,TRBV11-2,CASSYQSYEQYF,TGTGCCAGCAGCTATCAGTCCTACGAGCAGTACTTC
-,TRBJ1-5,-,TRBV5-4,CASSFGAGRGNQPQHF,TGTGCCAGCAGCTTCGGAGCAGGAAGGGGCAATCAGCCCCAGCATTTT
TRBD2,TRBJ2-3,many,TRBV18,CASSPPASSRLAASTDTQYF,TGTGCCAGCTCACCACCGGCTTCTTCGAGACTAGCGGCTAGCACAGATACGCAGTATTTT
-,TRBJ2-7,many,TRBV5-1,CASSSYSSPLYEQYF,TGCGCCAGCAGCTCCTACTCCTCCCCCCTCTACGAGCAGTACTTC
-,TRBJ2-1,-,TRBV24-1,CATSLGSSYNEQFF,TGTGCCACCAGTCTGGGGAGCTCCTACAATGAGCAGTTCTTC
-,TRBJ1-5,many,TRBV12-3/TRBV12-4,CASSFPGTGDTQHF,TGTGCCAGCAGTTTCCCCGGGACCGGGGATACCCAGCATTTT
-,TRBJ2-5,many,TRBV15,CATSSQYQETQYF,TGTGCCACCAGCAGCCAGTACCAAGAGACCCAGTACTTC
-,TRBJ2-7,few,TRBV11-2,CASSSRATRAYEQYF,TGTGCCAGCAGCTCCCGGGCTACCAGGGCCTACGAGCAGTACTTC
-,TRBJ2-1,many,TRBV6-1,CASIPTRRSNEQFF,TGTGCCAGCATCCCCACGCGGAGGAGCAATGAGCAGTTCTTC
-,TRBJ2-6,few,TRBV5-1,CASSTPSPTGANVLTF,TGCGCCAGCAGCACCCCCTCCCCGACTGGGGCCAACGTCCTGACTTTC
TRBD2,TRBJ2-5,many,TRBV15,CATSRDRLAGVGETQYF,TGTGCCACCAGCAGAGATCGGCTAGCGGGAGTAGGAGAGACCCAGTACTTC
TRBD1,TRBJ2-2,many,TRBV30,CAWLEGAGTGELFF,TGTGCCTGGCTAGAGGGGGCTGGCACCGGGGAGCTGTTTTTT
-,TRBJ2-7,many,TRBV10-3,CAIGDRSSYEQYF,TGTGCCATCGGAGACAGGAGCTCCTACGAGCAGTACTTC
TRBD2,TRBJ2-5,few,TRBV5-4,CASSRGGPGETQYF,TGTGCCAGCAGTCGGGGAGGGCCGGGCGAGACCCAGTACTTC
-,TRBJ2-1,many,TRBV24-1,CATSGVSSAVEQFF,TGTGCCACCAGTGGAGTCTCCTCGGCCGTTGAGCAGTTCTTC
TRBD2,TRBJ2-3,many,TRBV7-6,CASSLFGTSGRAGTDTQYF,TGTGCCAGCAGCTTGTTTGGGACTAGCGGGAGGGCCGGGACAGATACGCAGTATTTT
-,TRBJ2-1,many,TRBV20-1,CSASGSSYNEQFF,TGCAGTGCTAGCGGGAGCTCCTACAATGAGCAGTTCTTC
TRBD2,TRBJ2-3,many,TRBV7-6,CASSLYRVSGSTDTQYF,TGTGCCAGCAGCTTATATCGAGTTAGCGGGAGCACAGATACGCAGTATTTT
TRBD2,TRBJ2-3,few,TRBV5-4,CASSPSLAGSDTQYF,TGTGCCAGCAGCCCGTCCCTAGCGGGGTCAGATACGCAGTATTTT
TRBD1,TRBJ1-6,many,TRBV10-3,CAIRTDRGVKNSPLHF,TGTGCCATCAGAACCGACAGGGGCGTGAAGAATTCACCCCTCCACTTT
-,TRBJ2-2,many,TRBV1,CTSSQDLGWRLFF,TGCACCAGCAGCCAAGATCTGGGGTGGAGGCTGTTTTTT
-,TRBJ2-1,many,TRBV5-1,CASRSAGEQFF,TGCGCCAGCAGGTCGGCGGGTGAGCAGTTCTTC
-,TRBJ2-7,many,TRBV29-1,CSDRHSRGKYEQYF,TGCAGCGACCGTCACAGCAGGGGCAAATACGAGCAGTACTTC
TRBD2,TRBJ2-6,many,TRBV27,CASSLSAGAGANVLTF,TGTGCCAGCAGTTTATCGGCGGGAGCCGGGGCCAACGTCCTGACTTTC
TRBD2,TRBJ2-1,many,TRBV7-2,CASSLALLAGGAEGSYNEQFF,TGTGCCAGCAGCTTAGCGCTTCTAGCGGGAGGTGCAGAGGGGTCCTACAATGAGCAGTTCTTC
TRBD2,TRBJ2-7,few,TRBV4-2,CASSQAFSSGYEQYF,TGTGCCAGCAGCCAAGCCTTCTCTAGCGGCTACGAGCAGTACTTC
-,TRBJ1-6,many,TRBV10-3,CAVREGRANSPLHF,TGTGCCGTCAGAGAGGGCAGAGCAAATTCACCCCTCCACTTT
-,TRBJ2-3,many,TRBV10-3,CAISRDKATDTQYF,TGTGCCATCAGCCGGGACAAGGCCACAGATACGCAGTATTTT
-,TRBJ2-7,few,TRBV18,CASSPGSSEQYF,TGTGCCAGCTCACCAGGGTCTTCCGAGCAGTACTTC
TRBD1,TRBJ1-6,many,TRBV5-1,CASSLQGNNSPLHF,TGCGCCAGCAGCTTACAGGGGAACAATTCACCCCTCCACTTT
-,TRBJ1-5,few,TRBV30,CAWNPIDGSQPQHF,TGTGCCTGGAATCCTATAGACGGGAGTCAGCCCCAGCATTTT
TRBD2,TRBJ2-1,many,TRBV29-1,CSVGTSGSIYNEQFF,TGCAGCGTTGGGACTAGCGGGAGCATCTACAATGAGCAGTTCTTC
TRBD2,TRBJ2-7,-,TRBV7-2,CASSLGVAGGRNEQYF,TGTGCCAGCAGCTTAGGGGTAGCGGGGGGAAGGAACGAGCAGTACTTC
TRBD2,TRBJ2-7,-,TRBV7-2,CASSRTSVGEQYF,TGTGCCAGCAGCCGGACTAGCGTCGGGGAGCAGTACTTC
TRBD1,TRBJ2-7,many,TRBV10-3,CAISGFGTGDEQYF,TGTGCCATCAGCGGGTTCGGGACAGGGGACGAGCAGTACTTC
TRBD1,TRBJ2-4,-,TRBV5-4,CASRPRQGSKNIQYF,TGTGCCAGCAGGCCGCGACAGGGGTCCAAAAACATTCAGTACTTC
-,TRBJ2-5,many,TRBV7-3,CASSFTVQETQYF,TGTGCCAGCAGCTTCACAGTACAAGAGACCCAGTACTTC
TRBD1,TRBJ1-2,many,TRBV29-1,CSVDRTGGGWRSGYTF,TGCAGCGTTGATCGGACAGGGGGCGGGTGGAGGAGTGGCTACACCTTC
TRBD1,TRBJ1-4,-,TRBV5-4,CASSRQGQGEKLFF,TGTGCCAGCAGCCGACAGGGGCAGGGTGAAAAACTGTTTTTT
TRBD1,TRBJ1-2,many,TRBV5-8,CASSSPRTGRYGYTF,TGTGCCAGCAGCTCACCCAGGACAGGGAGGTATGGCTACACCTTC
-,TRBJ2-1,many,TRBV18,CASSPPSVSSYNEQFF,TGTGCCAGCTCACCACCGAGTGTGAGCTCCTACAATGAGCAGTTCTTC